A single sample gave rise to the 26 T cell receptor beta chains below, sequenced in a study of blood T cell repertoires in COVID-19. Libraries were prepared by immunoSEQ multiplex PCR; TCRdb keeps only in-frame clonotypes and omits some of them. The sample shows approximately 150,000 clones, 87% of them seen only once. Material: PBMCs or T cells enriched from blood (not recorded which). These receptors all come from a man in his sixties who had recovered from COVID-19.

The chain is built from TRBV28 and TRBJ1-1; TRBD1 might be the D (5 bases). Germline lookup yields CDR1 MDHEN and CDR2 SYDVKM. The length of the CDR3 is 14 residues. V shed 3 bases and J shed 3 bases, with 11 bases lying between them. The CDR3 bases are TGTGCCAGCAGTTTTTGGTCGGGGGACACTGAAGCTTTCTTT. Amino acids: CASSFWSGDTEAFF.

The rearrangement joins TRBV2 to TRBJ2-2; D call uncertain. Trimming pared 3 bases from V and 4 bases from J, leaving 9 bases between. This CDR3 has 14 amino acids. Germline V lookup: CDR1 SNHLY, CDR2 FYNNEI. The chain's CDR3 is CASSEASITGELFF. As DNA, the CDR3 is TGTGCCAGCAGTGAGGCCTCGATCACCGGGGAGCTGTTTTTT.

CDR3 amino acids: CASTPTTSGNTIYF. CDR3 sequence (DNA): TGTGCCAGCACCCCTACCACTTCTGGAAACACCATATATTTT. This sequence joins TRBV6-5 and TRBJ1-3; D gene ambiguous. Germline CDR1 reads MNHEY; CDR2 reads SVGAGI. The V end was cut by 7 bases, the J end by 1 base, with 11 bases between. The CDR3 has 14 amino acids.

The chain joins TRBV6-2 or TRBV6-3 to TRBJ2-1, with a possible D match to TRBD2 (5 bases). V was clipped by 4 bases and J by 7 bases, with 14 bases between them. Germline V lookup: CDR1 MNHEY, CDR2 SVGEGT. The CDR3 contains 14 residues. The CDR3, as DNA: TGTGCCAGCAGTTGGTCGGTGGTAGCGAATGAGCAGTTCTTC. Residues: CASSWSVVANEQFF.

V usage is TRBV4-1 and J usage is TRBJ1-5; TRBD1 aligns across 7 bases. V shed 1 base and J 11 bases; nucleotides not matched to a gene: 8. There are 14 residues in the CDR3. The germline CDR1 and CDR2 sequences are MGHRA and YSYEKL. The chain's CDR3 is CASSQVGRGVAQHF. CDR3 DNA sequence: TGCGCCAGCAGCCAAGTGGGCAGGGGGGTTGCCCAGCATTTT.

This chain uses TRBV27 with TRBJ1-2; 11 nucleotides align to TRBD1. The CDR3 length is 15 residues. Trimming cost V 6 bases and J 4 bases; bases outside gene matches: 7. Germline assignment: CDR1 MNHEY and CDR2 SMNVEV (reference sequence). The CDR3 sequence is CASSRGTGGSYGYTF. The CDR3 nucleotides read TGTGCCAGCAGCCGAGGGACAGGGGGGTCCTATGGCTACACCTTC.

V is TRBV3-1 (or the pseudogene TRBV3-2) and J is TRBJ1-5, with D unresolved. The V and J ends lost 0 bases and 6 bases respectively, with 6 bases between them. The CDR3 covers 13 residues. In germline, CDR1 is LGHDT, CDR2 YNNKEL (reference sequence). CDR3 loop: CASSQDTRQPQHF. CDR3 DNA sequence: TGTGCCAGCAGCCAAGACACTCGTCAGCCCCAGCATTTT.

The chain uses TRBV20-1 and TRBJ1-1; 10 positions agree with TRBD1. The CDR3 sequence is 16 residues long. V shed 3 bases, J shed 5 bases, and the junction held 12 bases outside the gene matches. CDR1 and CDR2 (germline): DFQATT, SNEGSKA (reference sequence). The CDR3 reads CSASYYRDRGETEAFF. CDR3 in DNA: TGCAGTGCTAGTTATTATCGGGACAGGGGTGAAACTGAAGCTTTCTTT.

V usage is TRBV27 and J usage is TRBJ1-2, with a weak D call TRBD1 (5 bases). Looked up from germline, CDR1 is MNHEY and CDR2 is SMNVEV (reference sequence). V lost 10 bases to trimming and J lost 4 bases, with 16 bases between them. This CDR3 region has 13 residues. As DNA, the CDR3 is TGTGCCACCCTCCCCCAGGGTGGCTATGGCTACACCTTC. Its translation: CATLPQGGYGYTF.

This clone was observed once. The chain uses TRBV13 and TRBJ2-7, with 11 bases identical to TRBD2. V lost 5 bases and J lost 6; bases outside the gene matches: 12. Per the germline V gene, CDR1 is PRHDT and CDR2 is FYEKMQ (reference sequence). This CDR3 is 16 amino acids long. This CDR3 reads CASSPYSGRAVGEQYF. CDR3 DNA: TGTGCCAGCAGCCCGTATAGCGGGAGGGCCGTTGGCGAGCAGTACTTC.

The chain is built from TRBV6-1 and TRBJ1-5; TRBD1 agrees at 7 bases. CDR1 and CDR2 (germline): MNHNS, SASEGT. The CDR3 contains 16 residues. Unmatched junction bases numbered 13, after V lost 4 bases and J lost 7 bases. The CDR3 DNA follows: TGTGCCAGCAGTGTAATGGACAGGCGGGGGGGGCAGCCCCAGCATTTT. Protein sequence: CASSVMDRRGGQPQHF.

V usage is TRBV18 and J usage is TRBJ2-3; no reliable D call. V lost 3 bases and J lost 2, with 12 bases in between. This CDR3 is built from 15 residues. Germline CDR1 is KGHSH and CDR2 is LQKENI. The CDR3 sequence: CASSPVTRNTDTQYF. The CDR3 nucleotides are TGTGCCAGCTCACCCGTGACAAGAAACACAGATACGCAGTATTTT.

The CDR3: CASTGGAGYNEQFF. The CDR3 DNA sequence: TGTGCCAGCACCGGCGGGGCTGGTTACAATGAGCAGTTCTTC. The chain combines TRBV9 with TRBJ2-1, with D tentatively TRBD2 (6 bases). The CDR3 is 14 amino acids. Trimming removed 6 bases at V and 4 bases at J, with 14 bases between. From germline, CDR1 is SGDLS and CDR2 YYNGEE.

The chain carries TRBV6-5 and TRBJ2-5; D is uncertain. Germline CDR1 is MNHEY and CDR2 is SVGAGI. This CDR3 comprises 12 residues. Between the trimmed V and J ends, which lost 8 bases and 4 bases, there was a span of 11 bases. The CDR3 bases are TGTGCCAGCGGCACAACCTTAGAGACCCAGTACTTC. The encoded protein is CASGTTLETQYF.

The chain links TRBV19 to TRBJ2-5; 11 bases map to TRBD2. V lost 4 bases, J lost 4 bases, and 8 bases stayed unmatched. CDR3 length: 16 amino acids. Per the germline V gene, CDR1 is LNHDA and CDR2 is SQIVND (reference sequence). CDR3 in DNA: TGTGCCAGTAGTAACCCTAGACTAGCGGGGCGAGAGACCCAGTACTTC. Its protein is CASSNPRLAGRETQYF.

V and J are TRBV28 and TRBJ1-1; 7 nucleotides match TRBD1. Per the germline V gene, CDR1 is MDHEN and CDR2 is SYDVKM. V trimming: 7 bases; J trimming: 1 base; junction bases outside the gene matches: 6. This CDR3 region has 14 residues. The CDR3 sequence: CASNTQGRNTEAFF. The DNA for the CDR3 is TGTGCCAGCAACACACAGGGGAGGAACACTGAAGCTTTCTTT.

The rearrangement joins TRBV7-2 to TRBJ1-5; 8 bases are shared with TRBD1. Looked up from germline, CDR1 is SGHTA and CDR2 is FQGNSA. This CDR3 spans 13 amino acids. Trimming removed 5 bases from V and 7 bases from J; junction bases left unmatched: 4. The CDR3 region is CASSQGARQPQHF. CDR3 bases: TGTGCCAGCAGCCAGGGGGCCCGGCAGCCCCAGCATTTT. Variable domain in full (rest from reference TRBV7-2 and TRBJ1-5): GAGVSQSPSNKVTEKGKDVELRCDPISGHTALYWYRQSLGQGLEFLIYFQGNSAPDKSGLPSDRFSAERTGGSVSTLTIQRTQQEDSAVYLCASSQGARQPQHFGDGTRLSIL.

This chain connects TRBV7-8 to TRBJ2-6; tentative D call: TRBD1 (5 bases). The V and J ends lost 5 bases and 3 bases respectively, with 17 bases between them. The CDR3 loop spans 17 amino acids. Germline-derived CDR1 and CDR2 are SGHVS and FQNEAQ. This CDR3 reads CASSKSWQGDGANVLTF. In DNA, the CDR3 is TGTGCCAGCAGCAAAAGTTGGCAGGGTGATGGGGCCAACGTCCTGACTTTC.

The V call is TRBV6-5, the J call TRBJ2-2; 7 nucleotides match TRBD1. The ends lost 4 bases at V and 3 bases at J; junction bases unmatched: 8. CDR1 is MNHEY, CDR2 SVGAGI, per germline. CDR3 length: 16 residues. For the CDR3, the DNA is TGTGCCAGCAGTTTGAAAGGACAGGTGGACACCGGGGAGCTGTTTTTT. Translated: CASSLKGQVDTGELFF.

This clone appeared once. As DNA, the CDR3 is TGTGCCACCAGCAGGGGACAGGGGGGTGGCTACACCTTC. As protein: CATSRGQGGGYTF. The gene calls are TRBV15 and TRBJ1-2; 11 bases agree with TRBD1. CDR1 is LNHNV and CDR2 is YYDKDF in the germline V gene (reference sequence). This CDR3 comprises 13 residues. V was pared by 3 bases and J by 7 bases, with 1 base of the junction left unmatched.

The chain recombines TRBV28 with TRBJ1-5; the D gene is possibly TRBD1 (5 bases). The germline CDR1 and CDR2 sequences are MDHEN and SYDVKM. The ends were cut back, 7 bases at V and 6 bases at J, with 28 bases in the middle. The length of the CDR3 is 18 residues. Here the CDR3 DNA reads TGTGCCAGCAACCCTGGGGGAGGGGAATTATTAAAGGGTCAGCCCCAGCATTTT. It is translated as CASNPGGGELLKGQPQHF.

The V gene is TRBV7-2, the J gene TRBJ1-3; D is perhaps TRBD1 (5 bases). V lost 5 bases and J lost 3, with 20 bases in between. The CDR3 covers 17 residues. CDR1 SGHTA and CDR2 FQGNSA come from the germline V gene. The CDR3 protein is CASSLRTGRVFGNTIYF. CDR3 coding DNA: TGTGCCAGCAGCCTAAGAACCGGCAGGGTTTTTGGAAACACCATATATTTT.

In its sample, this clone was seen a few times. The J gene is TRBJ2-7, the V gene TRBV11-2; D call uncertain. V dropped 2 bases and J dropped 2 bases, with 10 bases sitting between them. Per the germline V gene, CDR1 is SGHAT and CDR2 is FQNNGV. This CDR3 is 14 amino acids long. In DNA form, the CDR3 reads TGTGCCAGCAGCTTACAAGCGCCGACCTACGAGCAGTACTTC. It translates to CASSLQAPTYEQYF.

Comment on this clone: Other DNA sequences in the sample encode the same CDR3. The rearrangement joins TRBV5-1 to TRBJ1-1; D remains ambiguous. Trimming cost V 0 bases and J 2 bases, with 8 bases left between them. The germline gives CDR1 SGHRS, CDR2 YFSETQ. There are 14 residues in the CDR3. CDR3 protein: CASSLASGNTEAFF. CDR3 DNA: TGCGCCAGCAGCTTGGCCTCAGGAAACACTGAAGCTTTCTTT.

This chain uses TRBV5-4 with TRBJ2-5; D gene unclear. The ends were cut back, 0 bases at V and 3 bases at J, with 6 bases in the middle. The CDR3 sequence is 13 residues long. Germline CDR1 is SGHNT and CDR2 is YYREEE (reference sequence). The CDR3, as DNA: TGTGCCAGCAGCTTGGTTAGAGAAGAGACCCAGTACTTC. The encoded protein is CASSLVREETQYF.

This clone appeared a single time. The chain has TRBV28 and TRBJ1-5, with D perhaps matching TRBD1 (6 bases). The length of the CDR3 is 15 residues. V lost 5 bases and J 4 bases, leaving 15 bases between the germline ends. Germline CDR1 MDHEN, CDR2 SYDVKM. The CDR3 sequence is CASSLGLTGNQPQHF. The CDR3 DNA reads as TGTGCCAGCAGTCTAGGTTTGACAGGTAATCAGCCCCAGCATTTT.